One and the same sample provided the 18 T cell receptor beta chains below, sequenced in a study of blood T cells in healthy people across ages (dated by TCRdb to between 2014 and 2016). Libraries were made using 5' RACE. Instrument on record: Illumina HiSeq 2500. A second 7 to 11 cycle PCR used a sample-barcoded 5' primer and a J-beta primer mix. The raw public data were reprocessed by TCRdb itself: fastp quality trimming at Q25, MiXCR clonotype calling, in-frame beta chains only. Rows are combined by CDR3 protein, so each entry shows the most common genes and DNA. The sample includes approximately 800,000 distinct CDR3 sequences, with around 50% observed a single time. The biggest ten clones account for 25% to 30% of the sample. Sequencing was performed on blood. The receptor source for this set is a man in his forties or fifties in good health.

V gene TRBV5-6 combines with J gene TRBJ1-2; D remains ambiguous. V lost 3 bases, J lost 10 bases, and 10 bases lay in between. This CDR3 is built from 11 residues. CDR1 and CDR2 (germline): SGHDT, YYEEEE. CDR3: CASSWALVYTF. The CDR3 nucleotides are TGTGCCAGCAGCTGGGCTTTAGTCTACACCTTC.

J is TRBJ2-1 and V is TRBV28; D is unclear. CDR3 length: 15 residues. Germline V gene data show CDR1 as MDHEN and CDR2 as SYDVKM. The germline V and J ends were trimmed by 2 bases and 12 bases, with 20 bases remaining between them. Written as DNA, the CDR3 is TGTGCCAGCAGTTTAACCGACACCATCCCTAAGGGGCAGTTCTTC. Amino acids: CASSLTDTIPKGQFF.

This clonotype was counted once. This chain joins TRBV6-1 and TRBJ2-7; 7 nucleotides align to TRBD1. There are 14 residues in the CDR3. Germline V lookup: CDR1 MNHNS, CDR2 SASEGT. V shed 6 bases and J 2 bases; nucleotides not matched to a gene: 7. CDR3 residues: CASRVGGEAYEQYF. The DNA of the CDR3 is TGTGCCAGCAGGGTAGGGGGCGAAGCCTACGAGCAGTACTTC.

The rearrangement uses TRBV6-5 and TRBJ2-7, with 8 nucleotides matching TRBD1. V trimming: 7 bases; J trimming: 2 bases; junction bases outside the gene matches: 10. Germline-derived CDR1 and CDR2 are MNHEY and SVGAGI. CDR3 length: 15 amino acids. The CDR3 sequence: CASTHAGGNTYEQYF. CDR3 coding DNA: TGTGCCAGCACCCACGCAGGGGGCAACACCTACGAGCAGTACTTC.

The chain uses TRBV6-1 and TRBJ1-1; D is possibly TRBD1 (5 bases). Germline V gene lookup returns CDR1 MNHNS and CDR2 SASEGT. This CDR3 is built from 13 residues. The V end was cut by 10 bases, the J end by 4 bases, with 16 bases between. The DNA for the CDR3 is TGTGCCACCTCGGCGGCAGGGCGCACTGAAGCTTTCTTT. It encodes CATSAAGRTEAFF.

The CDR3 DNA sequence: TGTGCCAGCACTTCAGGAGTGGGGTTGAGCTCCTACAATGAGCAGTTCTTC. Translation: CASTSGVGLSSYNEQFF. The chain couples TRBV27 to TRBJ2-1; D unresolved. CDR3 length: 17 residues. Deletions cut 7 bases from V and 0 bases from J, with 19 bases between. Germline CDR1 and CDR2: MNHEY and SMNVEV (reference sequence).

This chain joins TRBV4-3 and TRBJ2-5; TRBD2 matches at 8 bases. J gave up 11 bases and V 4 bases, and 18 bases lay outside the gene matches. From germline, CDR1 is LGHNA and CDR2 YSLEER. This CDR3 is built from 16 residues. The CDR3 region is CASSRQAGVGYNEQYF. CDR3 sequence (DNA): TGCGCCAGCAGCCGGCAAGCGGGAGTGGGGTACAATGAGCAGTACTTC.

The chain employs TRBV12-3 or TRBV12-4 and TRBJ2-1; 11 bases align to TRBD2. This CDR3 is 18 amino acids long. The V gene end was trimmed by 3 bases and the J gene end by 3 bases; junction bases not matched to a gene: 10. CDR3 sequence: CASSLGGTSGGNYNEQFF. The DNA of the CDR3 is TGTGCCAGCAGTTTGGGGGGGACTAGCGGCGGGAACTACAATGAGCAGTTCTTC.

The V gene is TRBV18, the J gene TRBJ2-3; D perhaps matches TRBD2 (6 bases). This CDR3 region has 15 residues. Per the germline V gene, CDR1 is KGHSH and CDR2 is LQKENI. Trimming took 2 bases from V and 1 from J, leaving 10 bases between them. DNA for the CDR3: TGTGCCAGCTCACCAAGTACGGGGGGCACAGATACGCAGTATTTT. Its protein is CASSPSTGGTDTQYF.

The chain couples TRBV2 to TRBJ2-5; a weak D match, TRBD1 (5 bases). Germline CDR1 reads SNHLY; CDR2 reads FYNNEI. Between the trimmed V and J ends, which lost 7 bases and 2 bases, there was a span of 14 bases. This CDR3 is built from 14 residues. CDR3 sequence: CASTRAGVQETQYF. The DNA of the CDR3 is TGTGCCAGCACCAGGGCAGGAGTACAAGAGACCCAGTACTTC.

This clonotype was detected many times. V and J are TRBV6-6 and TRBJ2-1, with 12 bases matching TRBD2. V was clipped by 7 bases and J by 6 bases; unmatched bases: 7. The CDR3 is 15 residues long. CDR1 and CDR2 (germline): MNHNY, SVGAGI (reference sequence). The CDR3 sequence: CASTLAGGLFNEQFF. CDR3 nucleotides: TGTGCCAGCACCCTAGCGGGGGGGCTTTTCAATGAGCAGTTCTTC.

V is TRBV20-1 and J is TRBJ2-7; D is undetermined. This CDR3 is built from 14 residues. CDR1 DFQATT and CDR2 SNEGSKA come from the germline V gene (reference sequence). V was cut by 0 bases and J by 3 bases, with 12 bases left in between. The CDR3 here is CSARDISVLYEQYF. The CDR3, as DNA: TGCAGTGCTAGAGATATAAGCGTACTCTACGAGCAGTACTTC.

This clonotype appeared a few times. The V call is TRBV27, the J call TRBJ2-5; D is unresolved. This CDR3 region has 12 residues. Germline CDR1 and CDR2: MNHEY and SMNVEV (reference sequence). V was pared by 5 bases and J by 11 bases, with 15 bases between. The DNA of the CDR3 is TGTGCCAGCAGTCGCGAGAGAGAAAAGCAGTACTTC. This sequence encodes CASSREREKQYF.

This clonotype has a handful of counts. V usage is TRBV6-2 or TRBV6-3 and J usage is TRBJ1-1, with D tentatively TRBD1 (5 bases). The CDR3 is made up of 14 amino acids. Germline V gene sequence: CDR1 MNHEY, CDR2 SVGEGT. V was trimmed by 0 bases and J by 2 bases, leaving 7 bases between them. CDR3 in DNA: TGTGCCAGCAGTTACTCCGGGACCAACACTGAAGCTTTCTTT. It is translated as CASSYSGTNTEAFF.

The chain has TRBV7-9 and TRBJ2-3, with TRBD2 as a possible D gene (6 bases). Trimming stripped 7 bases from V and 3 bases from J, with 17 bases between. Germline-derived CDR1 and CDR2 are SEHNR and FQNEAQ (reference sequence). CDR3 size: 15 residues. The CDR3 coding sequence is TGTGCCAGCATATCCGCGGAGGGGCTGACAGATACGCAGTATTTT. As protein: CASISAEGLTDTQYF.

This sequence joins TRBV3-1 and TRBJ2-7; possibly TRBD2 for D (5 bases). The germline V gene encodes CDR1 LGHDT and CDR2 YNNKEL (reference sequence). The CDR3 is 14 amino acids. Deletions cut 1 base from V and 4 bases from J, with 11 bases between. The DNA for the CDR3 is TGTGCCAGCAGCCAAGGGCACGGAGGATACGAGCAGTACTTC. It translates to CASSQGHGGYEQYF.

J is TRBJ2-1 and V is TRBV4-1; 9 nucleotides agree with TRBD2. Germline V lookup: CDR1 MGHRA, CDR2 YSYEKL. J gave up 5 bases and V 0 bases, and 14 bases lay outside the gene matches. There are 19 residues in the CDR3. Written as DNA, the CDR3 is TGCGCCAGCAGCCAAGATACTCCCCCGGTAGCGGGGGTCAACAATGAGCAGTTCTTC. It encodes CASSQDTPPVAGVNNEQFF.

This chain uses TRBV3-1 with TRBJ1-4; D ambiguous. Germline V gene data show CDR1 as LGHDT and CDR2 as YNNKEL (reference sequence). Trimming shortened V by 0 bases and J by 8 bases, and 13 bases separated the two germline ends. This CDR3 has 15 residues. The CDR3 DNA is TGTGCCAGCAGCCAAGAGGCGGGCAGCGGGGAAAAACTGTTTTTT. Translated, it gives CASSQEAGSGEKLFF.